Shown below are 16 T cell receptor beta chains from a single sample sequenced in a study of T cell repertoires in cytomegalovirus infection. A single record per CDR3 protein comes from TCRdb applying MiXCR to the reads. The repertoire holds tens of thousands of distinct CDR3 sequences, around 20% seen once, with approximately 17% in the top ten. The antigens these receptors bind are not known. Sequences were obtained from PBMCs, sequenced either directly or after in vitro stimulation (not recorded which). These receptors were obtained from a human donor in good health (CMV status not recorded). Some clones in this sample may be carry-over from other donors' samples.

The rearrangement joins TRBV11-2 to TRBJ1-1; no definite D call. Germline V CDR1 and CDR2: SGHAT, FQNNGV. CDR3 length: 14 amino acids. The ends were cut back, 2 bases at V and 1 base at J, with 8 bases in the middle. Here the CDR3 reads CASSLWLGNTEAFF. For the CDR3, the DNA is TGTGCCAGCAGCTTATGGTTGGGGAACACTGAAGCTTTCTTT.

J is TRBJ2-5 and V is TRBV5-1, with 9 bases aligning to TRBD1. CDR1 and CDR2 from the germline V gene are SGHRS and YFSETQ. The CDR3 contains 17 residues. With V trimmed by 4 bases and J by 4 bases, 14 bases remained unmatched. The CDR3 loop is CASSKYAGTGYGETQYF. The CDR3 bases are TGCGCCAGCAGCAAATACGCCGGGACAGGGTATGGAGAGACCCAGTACTTC. The whole variable domain, filled in from reference TRBV5-1 and TRBJ2-5, reads KAGVTQTPRYLIKTRGQQVTLSCSPISGHRSVSWYQQTPGQGLQFLFEYFSETQRNKGNFPGRFSGRQFSNSRSEMNVSTLELGDSALYLCASSKYAGTGYGETQYFGPGTRLLVL.

About this clonotype: One end of the junction is discordant with germline, which a read error may explain. The rearrangement uses TRBV12-3 or TRBV12-4 and TRBJ2-7; 9 bases line up with TRBD1. The CDR3 has 14 amino acids. CDR3 DNA: TGTGCCAGCGGTTTTTGGGACAGGGCCTACGAGCAGTACTTC. Its translation: CASGFWDRAYEQYF.

The chain links TRBV7-9 to TRBJ2-7; possibly TRBD1 for D (7 bases). This CDR3 spans 16 amino acids. Germline lookup yields CDR1 SEHNR and CDR2 FQNEAQ (reference sequence). V was clipped by 5 bases and J by 1 base, with 18 bases between them. The CDR3: CASSTKAGQSSYEQYF. CDR3 DNA sequence: TGTGCCAGCAGCACAAAGGCGGGACAGAGTTCCTACGAGCAGTACTTC.

This clonotype has a count of ten or more. The chain carries TRBV7-2 and TRBJ2-5; the D is unclear. Looked up from germline, CDR1 is SGHTA and CDR2 is FQGNSA. V was clipped by 5 bases and J by 2 bases, with 12 bases between them. The CDR3 is 14 residues long. As DNA, the CDR3 is TGTGCCAGCAGCCCACGACGCGGACAAGAGACCCAGTACTTC. It codes for CASSPRRGQETQYF.

At least ten counts were recorded for this clonotype. The chain employs TRBV11-2 and TRBJ2-4; 7 nucleotides line up with TRBD1. This CDR3 is built from 19 residues. CDR1 and CDR2 from the germline V gene are SGHAT and FQNNGV. The V gene end was trimmed by 6 bases and the J gene end by 0 bases; junction bases not matched to a gene: 17. CDR3 DNA: TGTGCCAGCAGAAATTGGGGACAGAAGCAGAACTTAGCCAAAAACATTCAGTACTTC. Translation gives CASRNWGQKQNLAKNIQYF.

This clonotype came up many times. CDR3 sequence: CASSSGQGLSNQPQHF. CDR3 DNA sequence: TGTGCCAGCAGTTCTGGACAGGGGCTAAGCAATCAGCCCCAGCATTTT. The gene calls are TRBV28 and TRBJ1-5; TRBD1 aligns across 9 bases. Trimming at V came to 4 bases and at J to 1 base, leaving 5 bases not matched to a gene. CDR3 length: 16 amino acids. From germline, CDR1 is MDHEN and CDR2 SYDVKM.

About this clonotype itself: A much larger clone sits a single nucleotide away, making a read error possible. V gene TRBV6-6 combines with J gene TRBJ2-5; D ambiguous. This CDR3 has 11 amino acids. Trimming took off 6 bases at V and 1 base at J, with 3 bases between the two ends. Germline V gene lookup returns CDR1 MNHNY and CDR2 SVGAGI (reference sequence). CDR3 DNA sequence: TGTGCCAGCAGAAGCCAAGAGACCCAGTACTTC. It yields the protein CASRSQETQYF.

This clonotype has ten or more counts. The rearrangement links TRBV28 to TRBJ2-7; D possibly matches TRBD1 or TRBD2 (5 bases each). Germline CDR1 MDHEN, CDR2 SYDVKM. The CDR3 covers 15 residues. Trimming took off 3 bases at V and 9 bases at J, with 21 bases between the two ends. This CDR3 reads CASSLGPGPRDRQYF. The CDR3 DNA sequence: TGTGCCAGCAGTTTGGGACCCGGGCCCAGGGATCGGCAGTACTTC.

This chain links TRBV6-2 or TRBV6-3 with TRBJ2-7, with TRBD2 as a possible D gene (6 bases). The CDR3 sequence is 16 residues long. V lost 0 bases to trimming and J lost 3 bases, with 15 bases between them. Germline loops: CDR1 MNHEY, CDR2 SVGEGT. The CDR3 nucleotides are TGTGCCAGCAGTTACTCTGGGACTTTTCAGCGCTACGAGCAGTACTTC. It encodes CASSYSGTFQRYEQYF.

This clonotype was counted many times. This sequence joins TRBV6-2 or TRBV6-3 and TRBJ2-7; 11 bases agree with TRBD2. The CDR3 is 15 amino acids. The V gene's germline CDR1 is MNHEY and CDR2 SVGEGT. J gave up 5 bases and V 6 bases, and 9 bases lay outside the gene matches. CDR3 region: CASSRRLAGINEQYF. The CDR3 coding sequence is TGTGCCAGCAGCCGCCGACTAGCGGGAATCAACGAGCAGTACTTC.

The chain links TRBV18 to TRBJ2-7, with 9 bases identical to TRBD1. The V gene's germline CDR1 is KGHSH and CDR2 LQKENI. V dropped 3 bases and J dropped 3; count of bases not matched to a gene: 3. CDR3 length: 14 amino acids. The CDR3 region is CASSPGQGHYEQYF. CDR3 in DNA: TGTGCCAGCTCACCGGGACAGGGACACTACGAGCAGTACTTC. Combining the CDR3 with reference TRBV18 and TRBJ2-7 gives the whole variable domain NAGVMQNPRHLVRRRGQEARLRCSPMKGHSHVYWYRQLPEEGLKFMVYLQKENIIDESGMPKERFSAEFPKEGPSILRIQQVVRGDSAAYFCASSPGQGHYEQYFGPGTRLTVT.

This clonotype was recorded a few times. This chain joins TRBV28 and TRBJ2-1; 7 nucleotides agree with TRBD1. This CDR3 is built from 14 residues. Germline loops: CDR1 MDHEN, CDR2 SYDVKM. The V segment lost 6 bases and the J segment 3 bases; nucleotides outside the gene matches: 5. The CDR3 region is CASSPRDSYNEQFF. Written as DNA, the CDR3 is TGTGCCAGCAGCCCTAGGGACAGCTACAATGAGCAGTTCTTC.

In this sample, this clonotype turned up many times. This chain uses TRBV20-1 with TRBJ1-5; no definite D call. Between the trimmed V and J ends, which lost 1 base and 7 bases, there was a span of 11 bases. The CDR3 covers 13 residues. Germline-derived CDR1 and CDR2 are DFQATT and SNEGSKA (reference sequence). The CDR3 is CSARGREGQPQHF. DNA of the CDR3: TGCAGTGCTAGAGGTAGGGAGGGACAGCCCCAGCATTTT.

This clonotype occurred many times. The rearrangement uses TRBV7-8 and TRBJ2-2; D is undetermined. CDR1 SGHVS and CDR2 FQNEAQ come from the germline V gene. Trimming took off 0 bases at V and 2 bases at J, with 7 bases between the two ends. The CDR3 consists of 15 residues. CDR3 residues: CASSLAVLNTGELFF. CDR3 DNA: TGTGCCAGCAGCTTAGCAGTCCTTAACACCGGGGAGCTGTTTTTT.

This clonotype was counted a few times. The V and J genes are TRBV6-5 and TRBJ1-1; the D is unclear. Germline assignment: CDR1 MNHEY and CDR2 SVGAGI. This CDR3 has 13 residues. Trimming left V 4 bases short and J 2 bases short, with 8 bases between. The CDR3 is CASSFGDNTEAFF. In DNA, the CDR3 is TGTGCCAGCAGTTTTGGAGACAACACTGAAGCTTTCTTT.